The 20 T cell receptor beta chains given below trace back to one sample, sequenced in a study of blood T cell repertoires in COVID-19. Sequenced by immunoSEQ multiplex PCR; TCRdb stores in-frame clones only, minus some. This table holds under 150,000 clones, more than 70% found once. Sequencing used peripheral blood. The receptors were sampled from a woman in her 70s who had recovered from COVID-19.

J is TRBJ2-5 and V is TRBV28; D might be TRBD2 (6 bases). The CDR3 loop spans 15 amino acids. Germline V gives CDR1 MDHEN, CDR2 SYDVKM. V gave up 2 bases and J gave up 2 bases, with 12 bases separating them. The CDR3: CASSLGGAGQETQYF. The CDR3 DNA reads as TGTGCCAGCAGTTTAGGAGGGGCCGGACAAGAGACCCAGTACTTC.

The V call is TRBV7-9, the J call TRBJ2-5, with D perhaps matching TRBD1 (6 bases). Trimming shortened V by 7 bases and J by 5 bases, and 23 bases separated the two germline ends. CDR1 is SEHNR, CDR2 FQNEAQ, per germline (reference sequence). The CDR3 is made up of 16 amino acids. CDR3 in amino acids: CASNSFAGARRETQYF. The CDR3 bases are TGTGCCAGCAATTCCTTCGCAGGGGCGAGGCGGGAGACCCAGTACTTC.

This chain uses TRBV5-1 with TRBJ2-3; D might be TRBD2 (5 bases). The length of the CDR3 is 13 residues. Germline-derived CDR1 and CDR2 are SGHRS and YFSETQ. V was trimmed by 4 bases and J by 5 bases, leaving 11 bases between them. This chain's CDR3 is CASSILLGDTQYF. The DNA of the CDR3 is TGCGCCAGCAGCATTTTACTAGGAGATACGCAGTATTTT.

The J gene is TRBJ2-7, the V gene TRBV6-5; tentatively, D is TRBD1 (6 bases). In germline, CDR1 is MNHEY, CDR2 SVGAGI. The CDR3 extends over 13 amino acids. Trimming pared 5 bases from V and 6 bases from J, leaving 14 bases between. CDR3 region: CASSLFLGGEQYF. In DNA form, the CDR3 reads TGTGCCAGCAGTCTTTTTTTAGGGGGCGAGCAGTACTTC.

V and J are TRBV2 and TRBJ2-5, with 10 bases identical to TRBD2. Germline CDR1 is SNHLY and CDR2 is FYNNEI. With V trimmed by 5 bases and J by 2 bases, 8 bases remained unmatched. The CDR3 contains 16 residues. Here the CDR3 reads CASSRLLAGSQETQYF. The CDR3 nucleotides read TGTGCCAGCAGTCGATTACTAGCGGGGTCACAAGAGACCCAGTACTTC.

A word on this clone: The DNA is left out, because the CDR3 cannot be placed on it with certainty; the CDR3 is given as TCRdb lists it. The chain joins TRBV10-3 to TRBJ1-1; the DNA was not used to check the table's D call, TRBD1. The germline gives CDR1 ENHRY, CDR2 SYGVKD. The CDR3 contains 13 residues when both ends are counted. The CDR3 reads CATSGTGVPEAFF.

The DNA of the CDR3 is TGTGCCAGCAGCTTCCATCTAGGCAATGAGCAGTTCTTC. Its protein product is CASSFHLGNEQFF. V usage is TRBV11-2 and J usage is TRBJ2-1; D gene uncertain. Germline lookup yields CDR1 SGHAT and CDR2 FQNNGV. The CDR3 covers 13 residues. Trimming cost V 3 bases and J 6 bases, with 9 bases left between them.

This clone was counted a single time. The J gene is TRBJ1-6, the V gene TRBV3-1 (or the pseudogene TRBV3-2); maybe TRBD1 (5 bases). The V end was cut by 0 bases, the J end by 6 bases, with 15 bases between. The CDR3 is 17 residues long. Per the germline V gene, CDR1 is LGHDT and CDR2 is YNNKEL (reference sequence). The CDR3 sequence is CASSQDARDSCNSPLHF. Written as DNA, the CDR3 is TGTGCCAGCAGCCAAGATGCTAGAGACAGCTGTAATTCACCCCTCCACTTT.

The chain links TRBV7-2 to TRBJ1-2; TRBD1 is a possible D gene (6 bases). Trimming removed 1 base at V and 8 bases at J, with 8 bases between. CDR1 SGHTA and CDR2 FQGNSA come from the germline V gene. The CDR3 contains 12 residues. The CDR3: CASSLEGEGYTF. DNA of the CDR3: TGTGCCAGCAGCTTAGAGGGGGAAGGCTACACCTTC.

V and J are TRBV15 and TRBJ1-5; D ambiguous. This CDR3 contains 16 residues. V shed 0 bases and J shed 3 bases, with 12 bases lying between them. The germline V gene encodes CDR1 LNHNV and CDR2 YYDKDF (reference sequence). This CDR3 is CATSREWAGTNQPQHF. CDR3 coding DNA: TGTGCCACCAGCAGAGAGTGGGCGGGAACCAATCAGCCCCAGCATTTT.

The sample holds one count of this clone. The chain recombines TRBV18 with TRBJ2-5; 9 bases match TRBD2. In germline, CDR1 is KGHSH, CDR2 LQKENI. The V segment lost 3 bases and the J segment 4 bases; nucleotides outside the gene matches: 9. The CDR3 is 16 amino acids. This chain's CDR3 is CASSPQASRGGETQYF. DNA for the CDR3: TGTGCCAGCTCACCTCAGGCTTCGCGGGGGGGAGAGACCCAGTACTTC.

V gene TRBV2 combines with J gene TRBJ2-2; 11 bases align to TRBD2. CDR1 SNHLY and CDR2 FYNNEI come from the germline V gene. J gave up 6 bases and V 4 bases, and 4 bases lay outside the gene matches. The CDR3 runs 15 residues. CDR3 DNA sequence: TGTGCCAGCAGTGGGCGACTAGCGGGATCCGGGGAGCTGTTTTTT. It specifies CASSGRLAGSGELFF.

V is TRBV15 and J is TRBJ2-6; TRBD2 matches at 10 bases. The CDR3 has 17 residues. The V gene end was trimmed by 0 bases and the J gene end by 14 bases; junction bases not matched to a gene: 13. Per the germline V gene, CDR1 is LNHNV and CDR2 is YYDKDF (reference sequence). CDR3 nucleotide sequence: TGTGCCACCAGCAGAGAGAGGGAGGGAGTACTAGCGGGATTCCTGACTTTC. Its protein is CATSREREGVLAGFLTF.

This chain uses TRBV19 with TRBJ2-3; maybe TRBD1 (5 bases). The CDR3 runs 14 residues. Deletions cut 5 bases from V and 0 bases from J, with 9 bases between. Germline CDR1 and CDR2: LNHDA and SQIVND (reference sequence). CDR3 sequence (DNA): TGTGCCAGTAGTTGGGGCCATAGCACAGATACGCAGTATTTT. Translation gives CASSWGHSTDTQYF. The variable domain in full, completed from reference TRBV19 and TRBJ2-3, reads DGGITQSPKYLFRKEGQNVTLSCEQNLNHDAMYWYRQDPGQGLRLIYYSQIVNDFQKGDIAEGYSVSREKKESFPLTVTSAQKNPTAFYLCASSWGHSTDTQYFGPGTRLTVL.

This clone came up a few times. V and J are TRBV6-6 and TRBJ1-6, with a tentative D call TRBD1 (6 bases). Germline assignment: CDR1 MNHNY and CDR2 SVGAGI (reference sequence). V was trimmed by 5 bases and J by 11 bases, leaving 16 bases between them. CDR3 length: 14 amino acids. The CDR3 DNA follows: TGTGCCAGCAGTGAGGACAGAGGGGGAACACCCCTCCACTTT. Residues: CASSEDRGGTPLHF.

J is TRBJ1-1 and V is TRBV19; D is possibly TRBD1 (5 bases). The germline V and J ends were trimmed by 7 bases and 1 base, with 10 bases remaining between them. Germline CDR1 and CDR2: LNHDA and SQIVND (reference sequence). The length of the CDR3 is 13 residues. In nucleotides, the CDR3 is TGTGCCAGTACTGACAGAGGGAACACTGAAGCTTTCTTT. This codes for CASTDRGNTEAFF.

This clone appeared a single time. V usage is TRBV30 and J usage is TRBJ2-7; 8 bases map to TRBD1. Trimming took 5 bases from V and 5 from J; bases not matched to a gene: 2. Germline assignment: CDR1 GTSNPN and CDR2 SVGIG (reference sequence). This CDR3 is built from 11 residues. CDR3 in amino acids: CAWGQGDEQYF. The CDR3 DNA sequence: TGTGCCTGGGGACAGGGTGACGAGCAGTACTTC.

V gene TRBV2 combines with J gene TRBJ2-2; D is undetermined. Between the trimmed V and J ends, which lost 4 bases and 1 base, there was a span of 4 bases. Germline V gene data show CDR1 as SNHLY and CDR2 as FYNNEI. The CDR3 is 13 residues long. In DNA form, the CDR3 reads TGTGCCAGCAGTGCACAGAACACCGGGGAGCTGTTTTTT. Residues: CASSAQNTGELFF. Looking up the rest from reference TRBV2 and TRBJ2-2 gives the full variable domain: EPEVTQTPSHQVTQMGQEVILRCVPISNHLYFYWYRQILGQKVEFLVSFYNNEISEKSEIFDDQFSVERPDGSNFTLKIRSTKLEDSAMYFCASSAQNTGELFFGEGSRLTVL.

Concerning this clone itself: Sequence at one end of the junction differs from germline and may be a read error. The CDR3 nucleotides are TGTGCCAGCAGCTTTGCATGGGGGGACGAACAGTACTTC. Protein product: CASSFAWGDEQYF. The rearrangement joins TRBV7-2 to TRBJ2-7; a weak D match, TRBD2 (6 bases). This CDR3 is built from 13 residues. The germline V gene has CDR1 SGHTA and CDR2 FQGNSA.

The table lists this clone with a count of one. The chain recombines TRBV3-1 (or the pseudogene TRBV3-2) with TRBJ2-5, with D possibly matching TRBD1 (6 bases). V lost 4 bases and J 5 bases, leaving 8 bases between the germline ends. Germline V lookup: CDR1 LGHDT, CDR2 YNNKEL (reference sequence). The CDR3 covers 12 residues. CDR3 loop: CASSPQGETQYF. DNA for the CDR3: TGTGCCAGCAGCCCCCAGGGGGAGACCCAGTACTTC.